These 12 T cell receptor beta chains were all obtained from the same sample, sequenced in a study of cytomegalovirus exposure and HLA in healthy donors. The study ran its PCR with 60 Vbeta and 13 Jbeta primers. Only in-frame clones appear in the TCRdb table, and some are missing; sequencing was by immunoSEQ multiplex PCR. Of over 85,000 clones in the sample, around 8% were seen once. The source material was PBMCs. Source of these receptors: a man aged 50 or older in good health and CMV-seronegative.

The chain is built from TRBV7-3 and TRBJ1-5, with TRBD1 matching over 7 bases. The trim removed 5 bases at V and 2 bases at J, leaving 9 bases unmatched. The CDR3 is made up of 16 amino acids. The V gene's germline CDR1 is SGHTA and CDR2 FQGTGA. The chain's CDR3 is CASSPGARGGNQPQHF. CDR3 coding DNA: TGTGCCAGCAGCCCCGGTGCCAGGGGGGGCAATCAGCCCCAGCATTTT.

There are a few counts of this clone. V gene TRBV6-5 combines with J gene TRBJ2-1; TRBD2 might be the D (6 bases). CDR3 length: 14 amino acids. V was shortened by 7 bases and J by 2 bases, with 12 bases between the two germline ends. CDR1 and CDR2 (germline): MNHEY, SVGAGI. Here the CDR3 reads CASNPRGPYNEQFF. The CDR3 coding sequence is TGTGCCAGCAACCCGCGGGGCCCCTACAATGAGCAGTTCTTC.

The gene calls are TRBV7-9 and TRBJ1-3, with unresolved D. Germline V gene data show CDR1 as SEHNR and CDR2 as FQNEAQ (reference sequence). This CDR3 comprises 14 residues. Trimming shortened V by 1 base and J by 0 bases, and 4 bases separated the two germline ends. The CDR3 here is CASSLGNSGNTIYF. Written as DNA, the CDR3 is TGTGCCAGCAGCTTAGGTAACTCTGGAAACACCATATATTTT.

The V gene is TRBV6-1, the J gene TRBJ1-1, with D hard to call. CDR1 MNHNS and CDR2 SASEGT come from the germline V gene. The CDR3 totals 11 residues. V was trimmed by 6 bases and J by 7 bases, leaving 9 bases between them. The CDR3 reads CASRLQFEAFF. CDR3 in DNA: TGTGCCAGCAGGCTACAGTTTGAAGCTTTCTTT.

This clone came up a few times. The rearrangement joins TRBV30 to TRBJ2-5; tentative D call: TRBD1 (5 bases). The CDR3 length is 13 residues. With 0 bases removed from V and 5 bases from J, the gap between germline ends came to 10 bases. Germline lookup yields CDR1 GTSNPN and CDR2 SVGIG (reference sequence). CDR3 region: CAWSVGVRETQYF. As DNA, the CDR3 is TGTGCCTGGAGTGTAGGGGTGAGGGAGACCCAGTACTTC.

This clone showed up just a few times. The rearrangement links TRBV28 to TRBJ2-1; TRBD2 matches at 8 bases. V lost 4 bases, J lost 6 bases, and 11 bases stayed unmatched. The germline CDR1 and CDR2 sequences are MDHEN and SYDVKM. There are 16 residues in the CDR3. The CDR3 sequence is CASSSGGAPLVNEQFF. The CDR3 coding sequence is TGTGCCAGCAGTTCGGGGGGGGCCCCTTTGGTCAATGAGCAGTTCTTC.

The J gene is TRBJ2-1, the V gene TRBV7-8; 11 nucleotides line up with TRBD2. The CDR3 is made up of 16 amino acids. The V gene's germline CDR1 is SGHVS and CDR2 FQNEAQ. The J segment lost 6 bases and the V segment lost 5 bases, leaving 9 bases of the junction unmatched. CDR3 loop: CASSTRLAGLGNEQFF. DNA for the CDR3: TGTGCCAGCAGCACCCGACTAGCGGGACTGGGCAATGAGCAGTTCTTC.

The chain carries TRBV1 and TRBJ1-2; the listed D gene, TRBD1, was not tested against the DNA. TRBV1 is designated a pseudogene. This CDR3 has 12 residues. CDR3 bases: TGCACCAGCAGAAAAGGGGGCTATGGCTACACCTTC. The encoded protein is CTSRKGGYGYTF.

This clone was detected a few times. This chain connects TRBV2 to TRBJ1-5; possible D gene TRBD1, 6 bases. Germline CDR1 reads SNHLY; CDR2 reads FYNNEI. The V end lost 7 bases, the J end lost 0 bases, and 10 bases lay between the germline ends. There are 14 residues in the CDR3. The CDR3 loop is CASKQGYSNQPQHF. The CDR3 region has the DNA TGTGCCAGCAAACAGGGTTATAGCAATCAGCCCCAGCATTTT.

This rearrangement joins TRBV5-1 to TRBJ2-5, with TRBD2 matching 9 bases. The CDR3 is 17 residues long. Per germline, CDR1 SGHRS and CDR2 YFSETQ. V trimming: 0 bases; J trimming: 1 base; junction bases outside the gene matches: 7. As DNA, the CDR3 is TGCGCCAGCAGCTTGGCCTCATCTAGCGGGGCCCAAGAGACCCAGTACTTC. Its translation: CASSLASSSGAQETQYF.

This clone has a count of ten or more. This chain connects TRBV2 to TRBJ2-1; 7 bases line up with TRBD1. This CDR3 spans 13 amino acids. Per germline, CDR1 SNHLY and CDR2 FYNNEI. Trimming at V came to 6 bases and at J to 5 bases, leaving 4 bases not matched to a gene. The CDR3 DNA is TGTGCCAGCAGGAATACAGGGGACAATGAGCAGTTCTTC. This translates into CASRNTGDNEQFF.

In this sample, this clone turned up a few times. This rearrangement joins TRBV9 to TRBJ2-3; TRBD1 agrees at 7 bases. From germline, CDR1 is SGDLS and CDR2 YYNGEE. V lost 4 bases and J lost 3; bases outside the gene matches: 8. This CDR3 is 15 amino acids long. CDR3 in DNA: TGTGCCAGCAGCCCCAGACAGGGCAGTACAGATACGCAGTATTTT. This sequence encodes CASSPRQGSTDTQYF.